This T cell receptor (beta chain) was sequenced for a study of beta chain features in type 1 diabetes. Study findings and constraints: Compared to healthy donors, patients appeared to have naive, central memory and Treg TCRB repertoires that were more alike. Fewer insertions but more deletions were seen at VDJ junctions in type 1 diabetes patients. Using cDNA template may skew counts toward highly expressing activated cells.

A CD45RO/CCR7/CD25/CD127/CD95/CD27 panel sorted naive, central memory, regulatory and stem cell-like memory CD4+ cells. The isolated RNA, all of it, was reverse transcribed, so expressed TCRB transcripts were what got sequenced. Clones were read by immunoSEQ multiplex PCR, and TCRdb kept only the in-frame ones, dropping some. The data show about 240,000 clones, with 27% seen just once and 3% to 4% held by the top ten. To note about this clone: Its antigen is unknown.

The ends were cut back, 8 bases at V and 3 bases at J, with 7 bases in the middle. There are 11 residues in the CDR3. In germline, CDR1 is MNHNY, CDR2 SVGAGI (reference sequence). The chain has TRBV6-6 and TRBJ1-2; D ambiguous. This TCR came from a man aged 30 to 45 in good health. Specimen: central memory CD4+ T cells from blood. CDR3 amino acids: CASGSDYGYTF. CDR3 bases: TGTGCCAGCGGAAGTGACTATGGCTACACCTTC.